The rows below give T cell receptor beta chains drawn from one sample of a study of identical twins. TCRdb re-analysed the 5' RACE reads in MiXCR, keeping a single row per CDR3 protein. The repertoire includes 750,000 to 950,000 distinct CDR3 sequences, 12% of them detected once, and roughly 1.6% sits in the top ten. The same sample was also studied in work on yellow fever vaccine responses in identical twins.

Sequenced input: PBMCs. The receptors were gathered from a woman aged 18 to 35 in good health. The CDR3 runs from the conserved cysteine through the conserved F or W. The D gene is left open where the match is weak. Expanded clones get a size class; other rows say once, few or many, or leave the size out.

DNA,CDR3,size,V,D,J
TGCGCCAGCAGCCAAGTTGGAAGTAGCGGGGGGCACCAAGAGACCCAGTACTTC,CASSQVGSSGGHQETQYF,NA,TRBV4-1,TRBD2,TRBJ2-5
TGTGCCAGCAGTGACCAGACAACTAGCACAGATACGCAGTATTTT,CASSDQTTSTDTQYF,NA,TRBV25-1,NA,TRBJ2-3
TGTGCCAGCAGCCCACTTAGCGGGAAGGGCACCGGGGAGCTGTTTTTT,CASSPLSGKGTGELFF,NA,TRBV12-3/TRBV12-4,TRBD2,TRBJ2-2
TGTGCCAGCAGCCCGGAGGGGCCAGGGACATACAATGAGCAGTTCTTC,CASSPEGPGTYNEQFF,NA,TRBV5-5,NA,TRBJ2-1
TGTGCCAGCAGTAAATGGGGACTAGCGGGAGTAGTGCAGTACTTC,CASSKWGLAGVVQYF,few,TRBV21-1,NA,TRBJ2-7
TGCAGTCCAGCGGGAGTTATAACAGATACGCAGTATTTT,CSPAGVITDTQYF,many,TRBV20-1,TRBD2,TRBJ2-3
TGCGCCAGCAGCTTAGGGGAGGGGACTGAGCAGTTCTTC,CASSLGEGTEQFF,NA,TRBV5-1,TRBD2,TRBJ2-1
TGTGCCAGCAGTTACGGGACTAGCGGGAGGACAGATACGCAGTATTTT,CASSYGTSGRTDTQYF,NA,TRBV6-5,TRBD2,TRBJ2-3
TGTGCCAGCAGTGAAGAGGGGGTTGGGGCCAACGTCCTGACTTTC,CASSEEGVGANVLTF,many,TRBV6-1,NA,TRBJ2-6
TGTGCCAGCTCACCAGAAGTGGGTGAGCAGTTCTTC,CASSPEVGEQFF,NA,TRBV18,NA,TRBJ2-1
TGCGCCAGCAGCCCCAGGCGTGATTTCGATGAGCAGTTCTTC,CASSPRRDFDEQFF,many,TRBV5-1,NA,TRBJ2-1
TGTGCCATCAGTGCCGATAGTGTCCCAGCCACAGATACGCAGTATTTT,CAISADSVPATDTQYF,NA,TRBV10-3,NA,TRBJ2-3
TGTGCCAGCAGTTCCCAGAACTATGGCTACACCTTC,CASSSQNYGYTF,many,TRBV12-3/TRBV12-4,NA,TRBJ1-2
TGTGCCAGCAGCTCTGACATGCCCGTGAACACCGGGGAGCTGTTTTTT,CASSSDMPVNTGELFF,NA,TRBV7-2,NA,TRBJ2-2
TGTGCCACCAGTGATCCTCGACTAGCGGGAGTAACCGGGGAGCTGTTTTTT,CATSDPRLAGVTGELFF,few,TRBV24-1,TRBD2,TRBJ2-2
TGTGCCAGCAGTTTATTACAGGAAAACACCATATATTTT,CASSLLQENTIYF,few,TRBV12-3/TRBV12-4,NA,TRBJ1-3
TGCGCCAGCAGACCGGGGACATTGAGCACAGATACGCAGTATTTT,CASRPGTLSTDTQYF,few,TRBV5-1,NA,TRBJ2-3
TGTGCCAGCACCCCGGGACAGGGAATTTTCCAAGAGACCCAGTACTTC,CASTPGQGIFQETQYF,few,TRBV2,TRBD1,TRBJ2-5
TGCAGCGTGGGACTAGCGGGGCAAGATACGCAGTATTTT,CSVGLAGQDTQYF,few,TRBV29-1,TRBD2,TRBJ2-3
TGTGCCATCAGTGACAGGGGCGCTGGAAACACCATATATTTT,CAISDRGAGNTIYF,few,TRBV10-3,NA,TRBJ1-3
TGTGCCAGCGCTGGACTATCCCCCCCTTACGAGCAGTACTTC,CASAGLSPPYEQYF,few,TRBV28,NA,TRBJ2-7
TGTGCCAGCAGCCAAGAGGGGGGGTGGACCCCCGGTGAAGCTTTCTTT,CASSQEGGWTPGEAFF,few,TRBV4-2,NA,TRBJ1-1
TGCAGTGCCACCCATGCCGGGACAGGGGGCGACTATGGCTACACCTTC,CSATHAGTGGDYGYTF,few,TRBV20-1,TRBD1,TRBJ1-2
TGTGCCAGCTTATGGGGACAGGGGTTGACAGATACGCAGTATTTT,CASLWGQGLTDTQYF,NA,TRBV28,TRBD1,TRBJ2-3
TGCAGCGTTGAAGGTCTAGCCGGTTCTTATACGCAGTATTTT,CSVEGLAGSYTQYF,NA,TRBV29-1,NA,TRBJ2-3
TGTGCCATCACCGGTGGGGTAGCGGGAGATCGGGTGTCCAATGAGCAGTTCTTC,CAITGGVAGDRVSNEQFF,NA,TRBV10-3,TRBD2,TRBJ2-1
TGTGCCAGCACCCTTGGGACCAGGAAAAACACCGGGGAGCTGTTTTTT,CASTLGTRKNTGELFF,NA,TRBV12-3/TRBV12-4,NA,TRBJ2-2
TGCAGTGCTAGTCATGGCGGGGGCACAGATACGCAGTATTTT,CSASHGGGTDTQYF,NA,TRBV20-1,NA,TRBJ2-3
TGCGCCAGCAGCAAACAGGACACCGGGGAGCTGTTTTTT,CASSKQDTGELFF,few,TRBV5-1,NA,TRBJ2-2
TGTGCCAGCAGCCAAGTATCCCCCATCCAGTTCTTC,CASSQVSPIQFF,NA,TRBV3-1,NA,TRBJ2-1
TGTGCCAGCAGCCAAGATTTGGCGGGAGGGTTAGGGAATGAGCAGTTCTTC,CASSQDLAGGLGNEQFF,many,TRBV4-2,TRBD2,TRBJ2-1
TGTGCCAGCAGTTCGGGGGGGCGGGGGTATAGCAATCAGCCCCAGCATTTT,CASSSGGRGYSNQPQHF,many,TRBV12-3/TRBV12-4,NA,TRBJ1-5
TGCGCCAGCAGCTTGGGGGGACAGCTCCAAGAGACCCAGTACTTC,CASSLGGQLQETQYF,few,TRBV5-1,TRBD1,TRBJ2-5
TGTGCCAGTAGTCCCACCGCGGCCAAAAACATTCAGTACTTC,CASSPTAAKNIQYF,NA,TRBV19,NA,TRBJ2-4
TGTGCCAGCATACGGGGGCGCTTGAACACTGAAGCTTTCTTT,CASIRGRLNTEAFF,many,TRBV28,NA,TRBJ1-1
TGTGCCAGCAGGGGAACAGGGCAGTCAGCTTTCTTT,CASRGTGQSAFF,few,TRBV5-5,NA,TRBJ1-1
TGTGCCAGCAGCTTACCACCGGAAAACAATGAGCAGTTCTTC,CASSLPPENNEQFF,NA,TRBV7-2,NA,TRBJ2-1
TGCAGTGCTATAAGACAGCAGGGAGGCGGCTACACCTTC,CSAIRQQGGGYTF,few,TRBV20-1,NA,TRBJ1-2
TGCGCCAGCAGCCGACCTTCCTACGAGCAGTACTTC,CASSRPSYEQYF,many,TRBV5-1,NA,TRBJ2-7
TGTGCTAGTGGTTTGGACCTGGGTACCGGGGAGCAGTTCTTC,CASGLDLGTGEQFF,NA,TRBV12-5,NA,TRBJ2-1
TGCAGTGCTAGAGATTTAGGGGAGGGCATAGATACGCAGTATTTT,CSARDLGEGIDTQYF,NA,TRBV20-1,TRBD2,TRBJ2-3
TGTGCCAGCAGTTACGGGGGGATTAGGGTCGGGGAGCTGTTTTTT,CASSYGGIRVGELFF,NA,TRBV6-5,NA,TRBJ2-2
TGTGCCAGCAGTTACCACAGGGGAACCACAGATACGCAGTATTTT,CASSYHRGTTDTQYF,NA,TRBV6-5,TRBD1,TRBJ2-3
TGTGCCAGCTCACCTTTAACAGAGAACACTGAAGCTTTCTTT,CASSPLTENTEAFF,NA,TRBV18,NA,TRBJ1-1
TGTGCCAGCAGCATTAAGCGGGAGGGCGACAATGAGCAGTTCTTC,CASSIKREGDNEQFF,NA,TRBV11-2,TRBD2,TRBJ2-1
TGCAGTGCTAAGACCGACCCCCCCGCGGGCGATGAGCAGTTCTTC,CSAKTDPPAGDEQFF,NA,TRBV20-1,NA,TRBJ2-1
TGCGCCAGCAGCTTAGGGGACCACTACGAGCAGTACTTC,CASSLGDHYEQYF,NA,TRBV5-1,NA,TRBJ2-7
TGTGCCAGCAGTGAACGGGCACAGGGGATAGATACGCAGTATTTT,CASSERAQGIDTQYF,NA,TRBV2,TRBD1,TRBJ2-3
TGCAGTGCTAGACCCAGGGGGGACTATACCTACGAGCAGTACTTC,CSARPRGDYTYEQYF,many,TRBV20-1,NA,TRBJ2-7
TGCGCCAGCACCGACAGGGGGTCCTACAATGAGCAGTTCTTC,CASTDRGSYNEQFF,many,TRBV5-1,TRBD1,TRBJ2-1
TGTGCCAGCAGCTCCTCTCCACCGCGCCTTAATGAAAAACTGTTTTTT,CASSSSPPRLNEKLFF,NA,TRBV13,NA,TRBJ1-4
TGTGCCACCAGGCCTAGCGGGAAAAACACCGGGGAGCTGTTTTTT,CATRPSGKNTGELFF,once,TRBV15,TRBD2,TRBJ2-2
TGTGCCAGCTCACCCAGTAGACAGGCCGAGTTCGTTTTGGGTCGGAGTGAGCAGTTCTTC,CASSPSRQAEFVLGRSEQFF,few,TRBV18,NA,TRBJ2-1
TGTGCCAGCAGCACCACTTCTGGAAACACCATATATTTT,CASSTTSGNTIYF,few,TRBV12-3/TRBV12-4,NA,TRBJ1-3
TGTGCCAGCAGCCATGACAGGACGAATGAAAAACTGTTTTTT,CASSHDRTNEKLFF,NA,TRBV27,NA,TRBJ1-4
TGTGCCAGCAGCGGTTGGACTAGCGGTACTTCCTACGAGCAGTACTTC,CASSGWTSGTSYEQYF,few,TRBV7-9,TRBD2,TRBJ2-7
TGCGCCAGCAGCTTGACGCAGGTCCTTACCACAGATACGCAGTATTTT,CASSLTQVLTTDTQYF,NA,TRBV5-1,NA,TRBJ2-3
TGTGCCATCACGATAGGGCAGGGGGACGAGCAGTACTTC,CAITIGQGDEQYF,few,TRBV10-3,TRBD1,TRBJ2-7
TGTGCCAGCAGCGCCAGCCCCTATGGCTACACCTTC,CASSASPYGYTF,many,TRBV9,NA,TRBJ1-2